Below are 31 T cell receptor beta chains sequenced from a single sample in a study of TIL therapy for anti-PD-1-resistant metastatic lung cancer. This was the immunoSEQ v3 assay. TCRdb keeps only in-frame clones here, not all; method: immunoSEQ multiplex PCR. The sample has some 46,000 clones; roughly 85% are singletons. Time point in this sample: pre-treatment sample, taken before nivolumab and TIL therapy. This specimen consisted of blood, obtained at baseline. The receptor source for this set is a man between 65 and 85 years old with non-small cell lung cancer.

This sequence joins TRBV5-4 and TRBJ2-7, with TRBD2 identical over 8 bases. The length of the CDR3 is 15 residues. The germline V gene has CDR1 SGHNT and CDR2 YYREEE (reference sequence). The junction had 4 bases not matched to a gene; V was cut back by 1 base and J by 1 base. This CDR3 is CASSLSGTSSYEQYF. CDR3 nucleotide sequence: TGTGCCAGCAGCTTGAGCGGGACTAGTTCCTACGAGCAGTACTTC.

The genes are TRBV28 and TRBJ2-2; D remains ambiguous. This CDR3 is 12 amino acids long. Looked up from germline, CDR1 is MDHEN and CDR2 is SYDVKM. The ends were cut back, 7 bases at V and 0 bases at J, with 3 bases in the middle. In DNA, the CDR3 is TGTGCCAGCACTACGAACACCGGGGAGCTGTTTTTT. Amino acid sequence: CASTTNTGELFF.

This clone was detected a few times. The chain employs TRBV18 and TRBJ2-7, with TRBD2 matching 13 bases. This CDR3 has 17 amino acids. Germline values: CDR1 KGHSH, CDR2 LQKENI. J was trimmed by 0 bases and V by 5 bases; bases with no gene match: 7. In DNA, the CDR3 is TGTGCCAGCTCAACTACAACTAGCGGGAGGGACTCCTACGAGCAGTACTTC. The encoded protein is CASSTTTSGRDSYEQYF.

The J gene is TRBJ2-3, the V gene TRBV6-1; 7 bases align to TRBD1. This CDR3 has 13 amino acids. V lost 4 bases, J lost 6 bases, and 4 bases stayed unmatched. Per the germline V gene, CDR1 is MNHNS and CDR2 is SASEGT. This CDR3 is CASSGIRGDTQYF. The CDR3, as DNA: TGTGCCAGCAGTGGGATCAGGGGGGATACGCAGTATTTT.

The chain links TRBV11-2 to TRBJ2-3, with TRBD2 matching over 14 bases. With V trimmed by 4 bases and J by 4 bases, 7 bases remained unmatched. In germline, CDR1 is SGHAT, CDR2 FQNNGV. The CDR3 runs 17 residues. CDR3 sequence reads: CASSSKTSGRVADTQYF. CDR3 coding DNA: TGTGCCAGCAGCTCAAAGACTAGCGGGAGGGTAGCAGATACGCAGTATTTT.

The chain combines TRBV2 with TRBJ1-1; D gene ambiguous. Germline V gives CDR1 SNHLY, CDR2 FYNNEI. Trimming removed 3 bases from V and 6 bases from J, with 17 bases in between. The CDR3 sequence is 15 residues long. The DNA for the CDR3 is TGTGCCAGCAGTGACGAAGACCTAAAGAGAGCTGAAGCTTTCTTT. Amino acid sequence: CASSDEDLKRAEAFF.

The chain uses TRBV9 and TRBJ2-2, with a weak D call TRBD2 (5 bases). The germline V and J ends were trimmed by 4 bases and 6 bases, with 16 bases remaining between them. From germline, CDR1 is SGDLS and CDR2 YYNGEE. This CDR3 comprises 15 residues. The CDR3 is CASSQIPGDPGELFF. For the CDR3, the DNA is TGTGCCAGCAGCCAGATTCCCGGGGATCCCGGGGAGCTGTTTTTT.

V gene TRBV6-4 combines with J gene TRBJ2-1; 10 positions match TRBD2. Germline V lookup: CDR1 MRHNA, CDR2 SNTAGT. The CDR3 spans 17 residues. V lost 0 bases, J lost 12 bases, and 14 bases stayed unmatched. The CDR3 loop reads CASSDSSGRELGEGQFF. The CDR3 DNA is TGTGCCAGCAGTGACTCGAGCGGGAGGGAACTAGGCGAAGGGCAGTTCTTC.

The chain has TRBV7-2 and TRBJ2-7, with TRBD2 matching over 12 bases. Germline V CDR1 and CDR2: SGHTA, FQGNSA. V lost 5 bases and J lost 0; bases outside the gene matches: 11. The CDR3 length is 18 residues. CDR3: CASSPKASGRAFSYEQYF. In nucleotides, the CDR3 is TGTGCCAGCAGCCCGAAGGCTAGCGGGAGGGCCTTCTCCTACGAGCAGTACTTC. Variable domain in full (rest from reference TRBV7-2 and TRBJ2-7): GAGVSQSPSNKVTEKGKDVELRCDPISGHTALYWYRQSLGQGLEFLIYFQGNSAPDKSGLPSDRFSAERTGGSVSTLTIQRTQQEDSAVYLCASSPKASGRAFSYEQYFGPGTRLTVT.

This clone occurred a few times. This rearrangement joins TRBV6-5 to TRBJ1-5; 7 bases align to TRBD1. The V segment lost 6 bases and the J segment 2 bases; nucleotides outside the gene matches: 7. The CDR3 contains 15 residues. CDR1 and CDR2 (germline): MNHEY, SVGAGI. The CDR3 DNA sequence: TGTGCCAGCAGGGACGGGACAGCAGGCAATCAGCCCCAGCATTTT. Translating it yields CASRDGTAGNQPQHF.

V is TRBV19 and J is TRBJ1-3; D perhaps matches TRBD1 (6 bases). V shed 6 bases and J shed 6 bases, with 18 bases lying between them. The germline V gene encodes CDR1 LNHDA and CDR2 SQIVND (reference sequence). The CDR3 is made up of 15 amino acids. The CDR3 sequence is CASRMDRSRENTIYF. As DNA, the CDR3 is TGTGCCAGTAGGATGGACAGAAGCAGGGAAAACACCATATATTTT.

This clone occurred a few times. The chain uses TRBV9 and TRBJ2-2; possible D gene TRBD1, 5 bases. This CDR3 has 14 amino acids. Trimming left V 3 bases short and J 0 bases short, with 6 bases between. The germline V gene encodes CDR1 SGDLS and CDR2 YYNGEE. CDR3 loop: CASSGTPNTGELFF. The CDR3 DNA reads TGTGCCAGCAGCGGGACACCGAACACCGGGGAGCTGTTTTTT.

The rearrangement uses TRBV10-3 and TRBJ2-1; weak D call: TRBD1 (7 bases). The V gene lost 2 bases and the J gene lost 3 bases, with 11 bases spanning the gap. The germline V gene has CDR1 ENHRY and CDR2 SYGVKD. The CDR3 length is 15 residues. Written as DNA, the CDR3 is TGTGCCATCAGTGAGCAGGGGGGCATCTACAATGAGCAGTTCTTC. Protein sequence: CAISEQGGIYNEQFF.

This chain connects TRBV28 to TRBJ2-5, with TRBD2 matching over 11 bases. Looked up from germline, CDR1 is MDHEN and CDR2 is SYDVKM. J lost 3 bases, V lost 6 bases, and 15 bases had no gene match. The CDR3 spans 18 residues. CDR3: CASRSSGRFYVVEETQYF. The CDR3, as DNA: TGTGCCAGCAGGTCTAGCGGGAGGTTCTACGTGGTAGAAGAGACCCAGTACTTC.

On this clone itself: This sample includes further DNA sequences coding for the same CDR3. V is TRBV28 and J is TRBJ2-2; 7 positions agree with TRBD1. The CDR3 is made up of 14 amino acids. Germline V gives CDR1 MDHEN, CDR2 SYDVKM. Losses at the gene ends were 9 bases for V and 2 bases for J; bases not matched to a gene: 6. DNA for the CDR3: TGTGCCAGTCTAGCAGGGGGAAACACCGGGGAGCTGTTTTTT. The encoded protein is CASLAGGNTGELFF.

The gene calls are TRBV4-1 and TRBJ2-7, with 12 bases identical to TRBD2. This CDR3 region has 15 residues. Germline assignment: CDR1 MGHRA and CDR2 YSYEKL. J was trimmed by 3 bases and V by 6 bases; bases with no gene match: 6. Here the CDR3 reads CASRQLAGGHYEQYF. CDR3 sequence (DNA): TGCGCCAGCAGACAGCTAGCGGGAGGGCACTACGAGCAGTACTTC.

CDR3 DNA: TGCGCCAGCAGCCAAGGAGTGACTAGCCGTAGTCAGCAGTTCTTC. It yields the protein CASSQGVTSRSQQFF. This chain connects TRBV4-1 to TRBJ2-1, with 7 bases matching TRBD2. Germline trimming cut 1 base from V and 11 bases from J; bases unmatched to any gene: 11. The CDR3 covers 15 residues. Looked up from germline, CDR1 is MGHRA and CDR2 is YSYEKL.

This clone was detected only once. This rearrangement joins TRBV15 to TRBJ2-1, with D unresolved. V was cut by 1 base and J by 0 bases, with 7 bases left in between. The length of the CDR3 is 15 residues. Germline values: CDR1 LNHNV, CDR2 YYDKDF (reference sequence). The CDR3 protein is CATSRAGPSYNEQFF. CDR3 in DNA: TGTGCCACCAGCAGAGCTGGTCCCTCCTACAATGAGCAGTTCTTC.

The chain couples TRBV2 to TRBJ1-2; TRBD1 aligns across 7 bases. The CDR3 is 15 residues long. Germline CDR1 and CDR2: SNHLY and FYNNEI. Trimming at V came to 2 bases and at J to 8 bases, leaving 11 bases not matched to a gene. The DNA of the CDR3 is TGTGCCAGCAGTGAAAGTTCCAGGGGGTATGAGGGCTACACCTTC. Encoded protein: CASSESSRGYEGYTF.

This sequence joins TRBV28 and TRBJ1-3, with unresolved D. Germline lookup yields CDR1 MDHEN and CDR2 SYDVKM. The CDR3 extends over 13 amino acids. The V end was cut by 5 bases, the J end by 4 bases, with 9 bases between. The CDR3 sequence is CASSRTSGNTIYF. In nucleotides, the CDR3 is TGTGCCAGCAGTCGCACTTCCGGAAACACCATATATTTT.

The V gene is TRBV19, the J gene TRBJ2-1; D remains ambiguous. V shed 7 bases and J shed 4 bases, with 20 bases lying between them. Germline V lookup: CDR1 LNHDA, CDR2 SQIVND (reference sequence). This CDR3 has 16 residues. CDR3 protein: CASTPRIGALYNEQFF. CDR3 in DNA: TGTGCCAGTACCCCTCGGATTGGTGCGCTTTACAATGAGCAGTTCTTC.

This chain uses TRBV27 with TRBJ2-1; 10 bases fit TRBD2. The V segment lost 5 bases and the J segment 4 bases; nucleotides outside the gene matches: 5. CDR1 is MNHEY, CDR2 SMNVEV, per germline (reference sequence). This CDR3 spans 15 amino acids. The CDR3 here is CASSKREGVYNEQFF. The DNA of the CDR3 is TGTGCCAGCAGTAAGCGGGAGGGAGTGTACAATGAGCAGTTCTTC.

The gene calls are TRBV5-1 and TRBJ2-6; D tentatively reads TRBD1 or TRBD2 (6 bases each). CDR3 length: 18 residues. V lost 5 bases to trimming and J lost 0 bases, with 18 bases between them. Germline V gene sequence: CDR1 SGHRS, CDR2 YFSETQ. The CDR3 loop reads CASRGEGGTSSGANVLTF. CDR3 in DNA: TGCGCCAGCAGGGGAGAGGGGGGCACGAGCTCTGGGGCCAACGTCCTGACTTTC. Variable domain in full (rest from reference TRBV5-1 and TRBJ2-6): KAGVTQTPRYLIKTRGQQVTLSCSPISGHRSVSWYQQTPGQGLQFLFEYFSETQRNKGNFPGRFSGRQFSNSRSEMNVSTLELGDSALYLCASRGEGGTSSGANVLTFGAGSRLTVL.

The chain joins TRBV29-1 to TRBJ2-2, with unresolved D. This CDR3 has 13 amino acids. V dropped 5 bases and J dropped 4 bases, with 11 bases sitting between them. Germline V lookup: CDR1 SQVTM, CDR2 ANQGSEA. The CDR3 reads CSVRFVVTGELFF. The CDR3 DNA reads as TGCAGCGTTCGTTTTGTGGTCACCGGGGAGCTGTTTTTT.

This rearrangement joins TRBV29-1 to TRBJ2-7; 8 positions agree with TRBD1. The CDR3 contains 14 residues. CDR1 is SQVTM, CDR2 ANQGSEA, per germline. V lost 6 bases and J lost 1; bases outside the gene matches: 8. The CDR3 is CSVNDRGHSYEQYF. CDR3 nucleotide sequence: TGCAGCGTGAATGACAGGGGACATTCCTACGAGCAGTACTTC.

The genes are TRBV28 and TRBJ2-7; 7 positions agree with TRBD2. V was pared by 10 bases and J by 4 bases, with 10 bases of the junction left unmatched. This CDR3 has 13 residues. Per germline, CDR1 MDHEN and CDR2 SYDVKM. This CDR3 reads CATISRREYEQYF. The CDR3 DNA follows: TGTGCCACTATATCGAGGCGGGAGTACGAGCAGTACTTC.

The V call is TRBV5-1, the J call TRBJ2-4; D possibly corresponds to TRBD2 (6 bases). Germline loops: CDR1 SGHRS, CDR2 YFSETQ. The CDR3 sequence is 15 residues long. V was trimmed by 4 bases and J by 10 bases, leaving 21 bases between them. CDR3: CASSGGAADVRIQYF. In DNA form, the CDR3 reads TGCGCCAGCAGCGGAGGGGCGGCGGACGTCAGGATTCAGTACTTC.

CDR3 amino acids: CASSIDGPETQYF. For the CDR3, the DNA is TGTGCCAGTAGTATAGACGGGCCGGAGACCCAGTACTTC. The genes are TRBV19 and TRBJ2-5; D not certain. This CDR3 contains 13 residues. The V gene lost 0 bases and the J gene lost 5 bases, with 7 bases spanning the gap. Germline CDR1 is LNHDA and CDR2 is SQIVND (reference sequence).

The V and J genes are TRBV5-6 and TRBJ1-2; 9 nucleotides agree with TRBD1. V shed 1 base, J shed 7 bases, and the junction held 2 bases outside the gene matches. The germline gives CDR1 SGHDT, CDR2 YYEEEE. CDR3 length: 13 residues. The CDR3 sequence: CASSLTGGFGYTF. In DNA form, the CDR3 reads TGTGCCAGCAGCTTGACAGGGGGCTTTGGCTACACCTTC.

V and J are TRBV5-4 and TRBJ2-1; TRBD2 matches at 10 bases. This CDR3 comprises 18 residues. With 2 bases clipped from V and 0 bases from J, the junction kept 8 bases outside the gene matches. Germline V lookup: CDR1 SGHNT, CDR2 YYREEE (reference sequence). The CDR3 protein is CASSFQLLAGPSYNEQFF. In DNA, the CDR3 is TGTGCCAGCAGCTTCCAACTACTAGCGGGACCCTCCTACAATGAGCAGTTCTTC.

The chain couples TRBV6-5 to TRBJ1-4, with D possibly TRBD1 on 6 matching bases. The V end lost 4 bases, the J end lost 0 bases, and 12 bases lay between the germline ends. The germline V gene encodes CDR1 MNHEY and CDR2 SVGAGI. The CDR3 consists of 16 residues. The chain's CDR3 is CASSSQTGPTNEKLFF. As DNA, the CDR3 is TGTGCCAGCAGTTCACAAACAGGGCCAACTAATGAAAAACTGTTTTTT.